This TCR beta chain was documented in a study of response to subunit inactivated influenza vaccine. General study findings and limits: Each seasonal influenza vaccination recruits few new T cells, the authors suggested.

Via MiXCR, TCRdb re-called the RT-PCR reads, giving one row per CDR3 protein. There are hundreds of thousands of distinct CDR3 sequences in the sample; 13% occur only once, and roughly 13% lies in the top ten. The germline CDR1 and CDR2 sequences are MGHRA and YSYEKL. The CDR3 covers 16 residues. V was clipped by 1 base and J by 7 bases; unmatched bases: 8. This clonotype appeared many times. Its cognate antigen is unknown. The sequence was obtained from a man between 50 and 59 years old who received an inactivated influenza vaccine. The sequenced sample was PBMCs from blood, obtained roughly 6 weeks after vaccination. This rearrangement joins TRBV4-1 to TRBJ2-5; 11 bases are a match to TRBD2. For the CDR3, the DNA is TGCGCCAGCAGCCAAGGACTAGCGGGGACCCCAGGGACCCAGTACTTC. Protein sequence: CASSQGLAGTPGTQYF.